The source of this TCR beta chain is a study of blood T cell repertoires in COVID-19 (TCRdb year 2020). Notes on the research overall: Collaborator samples came from the United States, Italy and Spain and covered acute and convalescent phases of COVID-19. The material from the prospective study consisted of cDNA or gDNA derived from T cells, B-cell-depleted T cells, or PBMCs. The dataset comprised deeply sampled blood TCRbeta repertoires from subjects exposed to, actively infected with, or recovered from COVID-19. A freely available public database, intended as a resource for researchers studying the immune response to SARS-CoV-2, is where the repertoires were released. The samples were drawn from the first 160 participants of the ongoing ImmuneRACE study and from some 1,300 subjects provided by 6 global collaborators. Sample metadata almost always included a de-identified subject ID, COVID-19 status, age in years and sex. Where available, HLA class I and class II types were obtained from metadata supplied by the sample provider rather than from assay-based typing.

General study outcomes and caveats: The amount of clinical and demographic metadata varied by source and participant and was provided uncurated.

Reading the germline V gene (reference sequence) gives CDR1 MNHEY and CDR2 SMNVEV. The junction shows trimming of 6 bases on V and 4 bases on J, and the gene matches do not reach 5 bases of it. The CDR3 sequence holds 15 residues, the cysteine and phenylalanine included. Of the read, only the CDR3 DNA is kept; its 45 bases are in frame from base 1. Collaborating institutions collected whole blood in K2EDTA tubes following their own protocols. For TCRbeta analysis, collaborator samples were shipped as frozen whole blood, as isolated PBMCs, or as DNA extracted from either sample type. Remarks on this clone: Its binding antigen is unknown. No much larger clonotype is one base removed from it; base qualities were not supplied.

TCRbeta CDR3 regions were amplified from genomic DNA using the immunoSEQ Assay, a bias-controlled multiplex PCR. The study's own analysis went as follows. Nucleated cell counts per sample were estimated from amplification of reference gene primers within the assay. Sequence reads were collapsed and filtered to measure the absolute abundance of every unique TCRbeta CDR3 rearrangement. For each sample, productive Simpson clonality was calculated by taking the square root of Simpson's diversity index across productive rearrangements. The immuneACCESS repertoire file appears here via TCRdb, limited to in-frame rearrangements. These files lack a portion of the clones; in checked studies, under half of the deficit traces to unresolved V genes, and the cause of the others is not known. The DNA was the basis for D and trimming; V, J and clone size are from that table. Recorded for this sample are tens of thousands of clones; just over 85% of them occurred a single time. The ten biggest clones cover approximately 1.5% of the sample.

The sequence came from a woman aged 55-75 years with acute or convalescent COVID-19. The sample consisted of peripheral blood. The sequence is built from TRBV27 and TRBJ1-5; TRBD1 fits 11 bases in the junction. The nucleotide sequence is given as TGTGCCAGCAGACCCGGGACAGGGGGAAATCAGCCCCAGCATTTT. Translated, this gives CASRPGTGGNQPQHF.